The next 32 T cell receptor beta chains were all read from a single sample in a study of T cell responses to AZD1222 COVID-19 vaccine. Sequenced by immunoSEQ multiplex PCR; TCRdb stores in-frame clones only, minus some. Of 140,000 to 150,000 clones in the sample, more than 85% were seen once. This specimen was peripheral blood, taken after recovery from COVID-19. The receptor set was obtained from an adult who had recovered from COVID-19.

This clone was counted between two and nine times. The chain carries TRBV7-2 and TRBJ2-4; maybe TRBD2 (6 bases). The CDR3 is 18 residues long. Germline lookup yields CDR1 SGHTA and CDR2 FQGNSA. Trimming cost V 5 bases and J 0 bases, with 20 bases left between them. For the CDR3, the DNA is TGTGCCAGCAGCCCTCCCCGGGGCCCCGGGGGAGCCAAAAACATTCAGTACTTC. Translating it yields CASSPPRGPGGAKNIQYF.

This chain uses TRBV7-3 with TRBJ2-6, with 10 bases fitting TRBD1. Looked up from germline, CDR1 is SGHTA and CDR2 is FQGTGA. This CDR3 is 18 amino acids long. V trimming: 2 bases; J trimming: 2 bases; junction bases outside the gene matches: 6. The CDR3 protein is CASSLEGQGSPGANVLTF. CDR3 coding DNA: TGTGCCAGCAGCTTAGAGGGACAGGGGTCCCCTGGGGCCAACGTCCTGACTTTC.

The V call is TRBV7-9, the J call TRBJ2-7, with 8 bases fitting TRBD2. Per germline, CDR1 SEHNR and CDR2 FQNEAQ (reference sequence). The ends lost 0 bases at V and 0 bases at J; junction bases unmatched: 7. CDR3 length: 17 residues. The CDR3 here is CASSLASLAGLSYEQYF. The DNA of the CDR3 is TGTGCCAGCAGCTTAGCGAGCCTAGCGGGTCTCTCCTACGAGCAGTACTTC. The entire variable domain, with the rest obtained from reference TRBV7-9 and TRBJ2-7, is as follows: DTGVSQNPRHKITKRGQNVTFRCDPISEHNRLYWYRQTLGQGPEFLTYFQNEAQLEKSRLLSDRFSAERPKGSFSTLEIQRTEQGDSAMYLCASSLASLAGLSYEQYFGPGTRLTVT.

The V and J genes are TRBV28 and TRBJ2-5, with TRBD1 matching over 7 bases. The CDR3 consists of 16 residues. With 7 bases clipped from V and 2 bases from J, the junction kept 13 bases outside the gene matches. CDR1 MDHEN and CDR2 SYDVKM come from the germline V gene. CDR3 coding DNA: TGTGCCAGCAATTCGGGACAGACTTTTGCGCAAGAGACCCAGTACTTC. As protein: CASNSGQTFAQETQYF.

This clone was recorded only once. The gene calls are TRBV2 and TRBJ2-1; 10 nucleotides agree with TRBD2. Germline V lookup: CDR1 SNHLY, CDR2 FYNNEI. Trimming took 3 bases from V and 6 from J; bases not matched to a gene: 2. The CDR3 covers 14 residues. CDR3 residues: CASSDLAGVNEQFF. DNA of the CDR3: TGTGCCAGCAGTGACCTAGCGGGAGTCAATGAGCAGTTCTTC.

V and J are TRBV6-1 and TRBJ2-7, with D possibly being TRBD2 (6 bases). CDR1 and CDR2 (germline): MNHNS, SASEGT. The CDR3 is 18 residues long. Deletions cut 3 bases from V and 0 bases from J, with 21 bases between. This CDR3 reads CASSDAGVSRESSYEQYF. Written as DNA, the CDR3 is TGTGCCAGCAGTGACGCCGGGGTCAGCCGGGAGTCCTCCTACGAGCAGTACTTC.

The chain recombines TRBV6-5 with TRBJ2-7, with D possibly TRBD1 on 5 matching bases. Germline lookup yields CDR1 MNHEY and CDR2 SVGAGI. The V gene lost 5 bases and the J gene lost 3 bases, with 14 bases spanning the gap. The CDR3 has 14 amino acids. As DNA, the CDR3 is TGTGCCAGCAGTCAGGGATTCAGGGTCTACGAGCAGTACTTC. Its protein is CASSQGFRVYEQYF.

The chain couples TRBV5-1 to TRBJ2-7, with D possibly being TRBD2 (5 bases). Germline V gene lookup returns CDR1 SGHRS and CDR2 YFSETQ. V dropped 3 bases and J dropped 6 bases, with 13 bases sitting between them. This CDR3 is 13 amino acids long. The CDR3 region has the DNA TGCGCCAGCAGCTCAGGACCTGGAGGCGAGCAGTACTTC. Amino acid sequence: CASSSGPGGEQYF.

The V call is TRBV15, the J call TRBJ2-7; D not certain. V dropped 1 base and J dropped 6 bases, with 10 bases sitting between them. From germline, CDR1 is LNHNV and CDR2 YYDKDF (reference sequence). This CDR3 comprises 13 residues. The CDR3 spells CATSRVPFPEQYF. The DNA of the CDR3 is TGTGCCACCAGCAGAGTACCCTTTCCCGAGCAGTACTTC.

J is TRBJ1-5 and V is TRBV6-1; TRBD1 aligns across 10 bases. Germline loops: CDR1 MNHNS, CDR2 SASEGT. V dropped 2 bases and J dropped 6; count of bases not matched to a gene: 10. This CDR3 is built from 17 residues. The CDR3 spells CASSEYGTGVLIQPQHF. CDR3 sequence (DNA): TGTGCCAGCAGTGAATATGGGACAGGGGTTCTCATTCAGCCCCAGCATTTT.

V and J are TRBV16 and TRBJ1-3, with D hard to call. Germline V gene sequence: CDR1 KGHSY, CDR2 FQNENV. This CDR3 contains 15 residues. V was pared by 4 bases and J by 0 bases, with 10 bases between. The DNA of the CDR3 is TGTGCCAGCAGCCCCCGTCCGAGCTCTGGAAACACCATATATTTT. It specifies CASSPRPSSGNTIYF.

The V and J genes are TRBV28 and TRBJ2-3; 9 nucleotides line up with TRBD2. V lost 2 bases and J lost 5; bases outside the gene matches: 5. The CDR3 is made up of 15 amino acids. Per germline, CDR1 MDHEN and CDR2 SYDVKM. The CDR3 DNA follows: TGTGCCAGCAGTTTAATGAGCGGGAGGAGAGATACGCAGTATTTT. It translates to CASSLMSGRRDTQYF.

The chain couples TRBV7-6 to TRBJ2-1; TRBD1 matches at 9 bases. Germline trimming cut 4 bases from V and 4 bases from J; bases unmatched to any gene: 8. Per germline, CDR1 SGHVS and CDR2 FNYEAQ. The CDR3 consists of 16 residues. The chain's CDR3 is CASSSTGGPYYNEQFF. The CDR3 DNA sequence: TGTGCCAGCAGCTCAACAGGGGGCCCGTATTACAATGAGCAGTTCTTC.

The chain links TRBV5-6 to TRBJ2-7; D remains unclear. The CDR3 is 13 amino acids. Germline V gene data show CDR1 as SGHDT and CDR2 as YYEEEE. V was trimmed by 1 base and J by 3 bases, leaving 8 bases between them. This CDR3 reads CASSLLGNYEQYF. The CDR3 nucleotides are TGTGCCAGCAGCTTGTTGGGGAACTACGAGCAGTACTTC.

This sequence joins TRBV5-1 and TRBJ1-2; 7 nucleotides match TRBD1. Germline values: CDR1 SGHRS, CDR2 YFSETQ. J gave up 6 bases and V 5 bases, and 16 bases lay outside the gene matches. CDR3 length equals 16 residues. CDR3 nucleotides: TGCGCCAGCAGATCAGATCATTGGACAGGAACGCATGGCTACACCTTC. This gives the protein CASRSDHWTGTHGYTF.

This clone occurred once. The CDR3 spells CASSPSQGAGGYTF. The CDR3 nucleotides read TGTGCCAGCTCACCCTCGCAAGGGGCCGGGGGCTACACCTTC. The gene calls are TRBV18 and TRBJ1-2; TRBD1 is a possible D gene (5 bases). The CDR3 length is 14 residues. Per germline, CDR1 KGHSH and CDR2 LQKENI. Trimming pared 3 bases from V and 8 bases from J, leaving 16 bases between. Variable domain in full (rest from reference TRBV18 and TRBJ1-2): NAGVMQNPRHLVRRRGQEARLRCSPMKGHSHVYWYRQLPEEGLKFMVYLQKENIIDESGMPKERFSAEFPKEGPSILRIQQVVRGDSAAYFCASSPSQGAGGYTFGSGTRLTVV.

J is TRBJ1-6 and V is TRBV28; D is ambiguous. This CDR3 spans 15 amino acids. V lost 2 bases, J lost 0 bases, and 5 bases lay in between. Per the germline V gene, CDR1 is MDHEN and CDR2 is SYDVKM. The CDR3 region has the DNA TGTGCCAGCAGTTTACCAAGCTCCTATAATTCACCCCTCCACTTT. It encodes CASSLPSSYNSPLHF. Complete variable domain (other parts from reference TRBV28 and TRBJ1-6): DVKVTQSSRYLVKRTGEKVFLECVQDMDHENMFWYRQDPGLGLRLIYFSYDVKMKEKGDIPEGYSVSREKKERFSLILESASTNQTSMYLCASSLPSSYNSPLHFGNGTRLTVT.

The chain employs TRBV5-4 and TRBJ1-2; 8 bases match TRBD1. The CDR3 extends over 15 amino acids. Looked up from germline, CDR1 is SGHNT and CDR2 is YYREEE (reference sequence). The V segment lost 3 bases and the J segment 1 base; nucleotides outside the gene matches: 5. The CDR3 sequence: CASSSGTGFNYGYTF. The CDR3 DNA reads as TGTGCCAGCAGCTCCGGGACAGGATTTAACTATGGCTACACCTTC.

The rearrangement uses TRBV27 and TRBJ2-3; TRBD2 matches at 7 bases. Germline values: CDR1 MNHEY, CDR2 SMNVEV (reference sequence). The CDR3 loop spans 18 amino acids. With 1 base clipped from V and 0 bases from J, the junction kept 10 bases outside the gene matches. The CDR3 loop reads CASSLFPVGTTSTDTQYF. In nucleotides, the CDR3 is TGTGCCAGCAGTTTATTTCCCGTGGGGACTACTAGCACAGATACGCAGTATTTT.

In DNA form, the CDR3 reads TGTGCCAGCAGTTACGTCCGGGCCGGGGAGCTGTTTTTT. Translated, it gives CASSYVRAGELFF. The rearrangement joins TRBV6-5 to TRBJ2-2; D is unresolved. Trimming took off 2 bases at V and 6 bases at J, with 7 bases between the two ends. Germline CDR1 reads MNHEY; CDR2 reads SVGAGI. The CDR3 has 13 residues.

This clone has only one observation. CDR3 bases: TGTGCCAGCTACGATGTAAATGCCTATGGCTACACCTTC. It encodes CASYDVNAYGYTF. The chain links TRBV28 to TRBJ1-2, with D uncertain. CDR1 MDHEN and CDR2 SYDVKM come from the germline V gene. Trimming took 8 bases from V and 4 from J, leaving 14 bases between them. The CDR3 contains 13 residues.

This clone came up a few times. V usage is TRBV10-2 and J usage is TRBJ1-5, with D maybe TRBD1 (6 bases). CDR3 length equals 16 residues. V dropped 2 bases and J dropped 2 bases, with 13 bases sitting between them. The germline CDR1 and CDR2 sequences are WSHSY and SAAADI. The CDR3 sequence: CASSERGAIGNQPQHF. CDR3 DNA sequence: TGCGCCAGCAGTGAGCGGGGGGCTATAGGCAATCAGCCCCAGCATTTT.

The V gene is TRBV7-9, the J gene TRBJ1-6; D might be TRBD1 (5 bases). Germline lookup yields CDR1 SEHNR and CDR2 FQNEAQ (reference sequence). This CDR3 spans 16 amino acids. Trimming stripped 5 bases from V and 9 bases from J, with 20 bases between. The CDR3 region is CASSLGASEWTSPLHF. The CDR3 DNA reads TGTGCCAGCAGCCTAGGGGCCAGCGAATGGACTTCACCCCTCCACTTT.

DNA for the CDR3: TGTGCCAGCAGCCTCACGTTGGGCTACGAGCAGTACTTC. Its translation: CASSLTLGYEQYF. The gene calls are TRBV3-1 (or the pseudogene TRBV3-2) and TRBJ2-7; D is unresolved. CDR3 size: 13 residues. CDR1 and CDR2 (germline): LGHDT, YNNKEL (reference sequence). V was cut by 4 bases and J by 3 bases, with 10 bases left in between.

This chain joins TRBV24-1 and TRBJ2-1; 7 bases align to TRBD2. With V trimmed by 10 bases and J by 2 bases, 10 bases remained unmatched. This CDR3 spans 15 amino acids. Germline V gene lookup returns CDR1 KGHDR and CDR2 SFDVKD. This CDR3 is CATSISSGPYNEQFF. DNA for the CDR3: TGTGCCACTAGCATCTCTAGCGGACCCTACAATGAGCAGTTCTTC.

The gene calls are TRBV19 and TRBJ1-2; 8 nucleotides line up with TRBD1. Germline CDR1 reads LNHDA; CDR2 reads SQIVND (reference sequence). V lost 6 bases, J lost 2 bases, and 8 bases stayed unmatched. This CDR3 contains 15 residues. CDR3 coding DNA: TGTGCCAGTAGCCCAGGACAGGGACGGAACTATGGCTACACCTTC. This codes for CASSPGQGRNYGYTF.

CDR3 coding DNA: TGCGCCAGCACCTCCGGGACAGGGGGAAACACCATATATTTT. Residues: CASTSGTGGNTIYF. This chain joins TRBV5-1 and TRBJ1-3, with TRBD1 matching 9 bases. Germline CDR1 is SGHRS and CDR2 is YFSETQ. With V trimmed by 6 bases and J by 4 bases, 5 bases remained unmatched. The CDR3 contains 14 residues. The full variable domain, with the rest looked up from reference TRBV5-1 and TRBJ1-3, is KAGVTQTPRYLIKTRGQQVTLSCSPISGHRSVSWYQQTPGQGLQFLFEYFSETQRNKGNFPGRFSGRQFSNSRSEMNVSTLELGDSALYLCASTSGTGGNTIYFGEGSWLTVV.

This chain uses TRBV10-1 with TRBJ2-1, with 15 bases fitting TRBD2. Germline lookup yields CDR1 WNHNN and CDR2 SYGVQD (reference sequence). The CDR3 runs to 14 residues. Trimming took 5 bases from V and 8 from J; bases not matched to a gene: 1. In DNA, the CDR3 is TGCGCCAGCAGTCGGACTAGCGGGAGGGATGAGCAGTTCTTC. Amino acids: CASSRTSGRDEQFF.

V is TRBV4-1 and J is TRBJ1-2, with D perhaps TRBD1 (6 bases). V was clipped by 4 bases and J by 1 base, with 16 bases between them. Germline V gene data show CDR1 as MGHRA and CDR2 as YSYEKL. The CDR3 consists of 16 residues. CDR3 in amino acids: CASSPGQLPLNYGYTF. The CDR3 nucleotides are TGCGCCAGCAGCCCAGGACAGTTACCACTTAACTATGGCTACACCTTC.

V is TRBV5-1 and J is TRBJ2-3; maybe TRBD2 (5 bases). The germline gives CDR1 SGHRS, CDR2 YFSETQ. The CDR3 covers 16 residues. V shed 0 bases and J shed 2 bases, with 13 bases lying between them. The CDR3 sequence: CASSLGEREYTDTQYF. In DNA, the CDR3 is TGCGCCAGCAGCTTGGGGGAGAGGGAATACACAGATACGCAGTATTTT.

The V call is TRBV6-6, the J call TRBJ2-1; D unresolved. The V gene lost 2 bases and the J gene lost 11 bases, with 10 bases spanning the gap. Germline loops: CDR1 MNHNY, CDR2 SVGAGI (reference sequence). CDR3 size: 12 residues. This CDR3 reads CASSYDRFQQFF. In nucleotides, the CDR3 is TGTGCCAGCAGTTACGATCGGTTTCAGCAGTTCTTC.

The CDR3 DNA follows: TGTGCCAGCAGCCTCGCCATGAACACTGAAGCTTTCTTT. It translates to CASSLAMNTEAFF. The chain has TRBV7-9 and TRBJ1-1; D unclear. Deletions cut 5 bases from V and 0 bases from J, with 7 bases between. The CDR3 is 13 residues long. Germline lookup yields CDR1 SEHNR and CDR2 FQNEAQ (reference sequence).